These T cell receptor beta chains were read from a single sample in a study of T cells in Graves' hyperthyroidism and ophthalmopathy. Each CDR3 protein is one row after TCRdb ran MiXCR on the multiplex PCR reads. The sample contains some 440,000 distinct CDR3 sequences, 15% to 19% of which appear only once. The material sequenced was blood. The source of these receptors is a woman under 30 with Graves' hyperthyroidism. CDR3s include the opening cysteine and the closing phenylalanine or tryptophan. A D gene is named only where the DNA matches it firmly. Only part of the rows carry a size: once, few, many, or a class if the clone is expanded.

J,D,V,size,DNA,CDR3
TRBJ2-5,-,TRBV9,-,TGTGCCAGCAGCGTAGAAATCTTCGAGACCCAGTACTTC,CASSVEIFETQYF
TRBJ1-1,-,TRBV7-2,-,TGTGCCAGCAGCTTACTAGGAAACAGGGCGCGGACTGAAGCTTTCTTT,CASSLLGNRARTEAFF
TRBJ1-5,-,TRBV7-6,few,TGTGCCAGCAGCTCAGGTGGGGGGGATAGCAATCAGCCCCAGCATTTT,CASSSGGGDSNQPQHF
TRBJ2-1,-,TRBV28,many,TGTGCCAGCAAGAGGGGGCGCCGGGCGGGATTCACCTACAATGAGCAGTTCTTC,CASKRGRRAGFTYNEQFF
TRBJ2-5,TRBD1,TRBV6-1,many,TGTGCCAGCAGTCTCTCAGGGGGTGCCGCACAAGGGACCCAGTACTTC,CASSLSGGAAQGTQYF
TRBJ2-1,TRBD2,TRBV20-1,many,TGCAGTGCTGGTAGCGGGAGAGATTACAATGAGCAGTTCTTC,CSAGSGRDYNEQFF
TRBJ2-3,TRBD2,TRBV19,few,TGTGCCAGTAGTCCCACGGCGGGAGCGGGAGTAATAGATACGCAGTATTTT,CASSPTAGAGVIDTQYF
TRBJ2-2,-,TRBV6-1,-,TGTGCCAGCCGTCTCGGCACTGGGGAGCTGTTTTTT,CASRLGTGELFF
TRBJ1-5,-,TRBV28,-,TGTGCCAGCAGTGTCAGGAACCATCAGCCCCAGCATTTT,CASSVRNHQPQHF
TRBJ2-7,-,TRBV11-2,many,TGTGCCAGCAGCTTACGGGACAATCCGCAGTACTTC,CASSLRDNPQYF
TRBJ2-7,TRBD1,TRBV20-1,many,TGCAGTGCGGGGCCGGGACAGAACTACGAGCAGTACTTC,CSAGPGQNYEQYF
TRBJ2-7,TRBD1,TRBV6-1,many,TGTGCCAGCAGTGAAGGGGGACAGGCTTTTCAAGAGCAGTACTTC,CASSEGGQAFQEQYF
TRBJ2-5,-,TRBV15,many,TGTGCCACCAGCAGAGTGGGGGGACAAGAGACCCAGTACTTC,CATSRVGGQETQYF
TRBJ2-7,-,TRBV15,few,TGTGCCACCAGCAGAGTTGGTTCGAGGGGCCACGAGCAGTACTTC,CATSRVGSRGHEQYF
TRBJ2-7,-,TRBV28,many,TGTGCCAGCAGTTTTATGACTTTTGCCTACGAGCAGTACTTC,CASSFMTFAYEQYF
TRBJ1-2,-,TRBV28,-,TGTGCCAGCAGTTTCGGACAGACAGATTATGGCTACACCTTC,CASSFGQTDYGYTF
TRBJ1-6,-,TRBV11-2,many,TGTGCCAGCAGCTCCGCACCTTTCAACAGTTCACCCCTCCACTTT,CASSSAPFNSSPLHF
TRBJ1-1,-,TRBV28,many,TGTGCCAGCAGTTTACAGGGCCCCCCGAATAGGGAGGGTGAAGCTTTCTTT,CASSLQGPPNREGEAFF
TRBJ1-1,-,TRBV14,many,TGTGCCAGCAGCCAGGTCCGGTACTGGGCTTTCTTT,CASSQVRYWAFF
TRBJ1-2,TRBD1,TRBV6-9,-,TGTGCCAGCAGTTACAGCAGGGGGACCTATGGCTACACCTTC,CASSYSRGTYGYTF
TRBJ2-7,TRBD2,TRBV5-1,many,TGCGCCAGCAGCTCGAGCGGGGGGGCCTACGAGCAGTACTTC,CASSSSGGAYEQYF
TRBJ2-2,-,TRBV19,-,TGTGCCAGTAGTATACCGGGGAACACCGGGGAGCTGTTTTTT,CASSIPGNTGELFF
TRBJ2-2,-,TRBV6-1,-,TGTGCCTGCAGGGTAGAAGGGGAACTCGGGGAGCTGTTTTTT,CACRVEGELGELFF
TRBJ2-1,-,TRBV7-2,many,TGTGCCAGCAGCTTATTACTCAACAATGAGCAGTTCTTC,CASSLLLNNEQFF
TRBJ1-6,-,TRBV3-1,-,TGTGCCAGCAGTCAAGACGGGATTAGGAGCTCCTATAATTCACCCCTCCACTTT,CASSQDGIRSSYNSPLHF
TRBJ1-4,TRBD1,TRBV3-1,few,TGTGCCAGCAGCCGGGACAGCACCAATGAAAAACTGTTTTTT,CASSRDSTNEKLFF
TRBJ2-1,TRBD2,TRBV10-2,few,TGCGCCAGCAGAACTGGGACTAGCGGGATATTCGATGAGCAGTTCTTC,CASRTGTSGIFDEQFF
TRBJ2-6,-,TRBV20-1,few,TGCAGTGCTCGTCCCGGGACAATATCTGGGGCCAACGTCCTGACTTTC,CSARPGTISGANVLTF
TRBJ1-1,-,TRBV4-1,-,TGCGCCAGCAGCTTCTCCCTAGGAGGCCCAGGTGAAGCTTTCTTT,CASSFSLGGPGEAFF
TRBJ2-7,-,TRBV18,many,TGTGCCAGCTCACCGTTGGGGGACATTACCTACGAGCAGTACTTC,CASSPLGDITYEQYF
TRBJ1-5,-,TRBV2,many,TGTGCCAGCAGTGACAGGGTTAGCAATCAGCCCCAGCATTTT,CASSDRVSNQPQHF
TRBJ2-1,-,TRBV27,-,TGTGCCAGCGGCCCGACTTCCGGGGCGTACAATGGGCAGTTCTTC,CASGPTSGAYNGQFF
TRBJ1-2,TRBD1,TRBV7-2,-,TGTGCCAGCAGCCATACAGGGGATAACTATGGCTACACCTTC,CASSHTGDNYGYTF
TRBJ1-5,-,TRBV20-1,few,TGCAGTGCTAGAGGGGTAGGGCTAGGACAGCCCCAGCATTTT,CSARGVGLGQPQHF
TRBJ2-3,-,TRBV28,few,TGTGCCAGCAGTATCATAGCGGTCCCTAGCACAGATACGCAGTATTTT,CASSIIAVPSTDTQYF
TRBJ2-7,TRBD1,TRBV5-5,-,TGTGCCAGCAGCCTCCAGGGACAGAGGTACGAGCAGTACTTC,CASSLQGQRYEQYF
TRBJ1-6,TRBD1,TRBV12-3/TRBV12-4,many,TGTGCCAGCAGTACGAGACTCGGACAGGGAAATTCACCCCTCCACTTT,CASSTRLGQGNSPLHF
TRBJ1-2,-,TRBV29-1,medium-sized,TGCAGCGGCCTCGGGACGGGACATGGCTACACCTTC,CSGLGTGHGYTF